The 26 T cell receptor beta chains in this list originate from one sample, sequenced in a study of shared clonotypes between healthy human individuals. Selected positively for CCR7 and CD45RO-negative, naive CD8 cells excluded terminally differentiated effector memory CD45RA+ cells. Measured with immunoSEQ multiplex PCR; TCRdb has only the in-frame clones, and not every one. The sample carries approximately 720,000 clones, 92% recorded once. Input material: naive CD8+ T cells sorted from blood. Source of these receptors: a man aged 25 to 40 in good health.

The J gene is TRBJ2-1, the V gene TRBV10-3; 14 bases match TRBD2. CDR3 length equals 16 residues. The V and J ends lost 7 bases and 8 bases, in that order; junction bases with no gene match: 10. Germline V CDR1 and CDR2: ENHRY, SYGVKD. CDR3 residues: CAITDGLAGGVHEQFF. CDR3 in DNA: TGTGCCATCACCGATGGACTAGCGGGAGGTGTGCATGAGCAGTTCTTC.

The rearrangement uses TRBV11-1 and TRBJ2-1, with D perhaps TRBD2 (5 bases). Between the trimmed V and J ends, which lost 0 bases and 10 bases, there was a span of 10 bases. Germline CDR1 SGHAT, CDR2 FQDESV (reference sequence). The CDR3 consists of 13 residues. The CDR3 protein is CASSLAEGWEQFF. The CDR3 DNA reads as TGTGCCAGCAGCTTAGCAGAGGGCTGGGAGCAGTTCTTC.

To note about this clone: Within the sample, other DNA sequences also encode this same CDR3. The chain carries TRBV5-1 and TRBJ2-3, with 7 bases that match TRBD1. Per the germline V gene, CDR1 is SGHRS and CDR2 is YFSETQ. After removal of 1 base from V and 0 bases from J, the junction contained 2 bases not matched to a gene. The CDR3 is 15 amino acids. The CDR3 nucleotides read TGCGCCAGCAGCTTGCGGGACAGCAGCACAGATACGCAGTATTTT. Protein product: CASSLRDSSTDTQYF.

J is TRBJ2-1 and V is TRBV7-9, with D maybe TRBD2 (6 bases). V lost 5 bases to trimming and J lost 12 bases, with 11 bases between them. CDR3 size: 11 residues. Germline CDR1 reads SEHNR; CDR2 reads FQNEAQ (reference sequence). The CDR3 loop is CASSRLERQFF. The CDR3 nucleotides read TGTGCCAGCAGCCGACTAGAGCGGCAGTTCTTC.

The chain carries TRBV11-2 and TRBJ2-3, with D unclear. The length of the CDR3 is 15 residues. V shed 0 bases and J shed 2 bases, with 9 bases lying between them. The V gene's germline CDR1 is SGHAT and CDR2 FQNNGV. CDR3 sequence (DNA): TGTGCCAGCAGCTTAGAAAACAGCTTCACAGATACGCAGTATTTT. Translation gives CASSLENSFTDTQYF.

This clone has more than one count but fewer than ten. V and J are TRBV7-9 and TRBJ2-7; TRBD2 is a possible D gene (5 bases). This CDR3 has 11 amino acids. CDR1 and CDR2 from the germline V gene are SEHNR and FQNEAQ (reference sequence). Deletions cut 3 bases from V and 5 bases from J, with 5 bases between. The CDR3 here is CASSFGNEQYF. In DNA, the CDR3 is TGTGCCAGCAGCTTCGGGAACGAGCAGTACTTC.

In DNA form, the CDR3 reads TGCAGCGTTGAAGAAGGACCCTCGAGTTTATACAATGAGCAGTTCTTC. This translates into CSVEEGPSSLYNEQFF. The chain uses TRBV29-1 and TRBJ2-1; D is unclear. Germline-derived CDR1 and CDR2 are SQVTM and ANQGSEA. CDR3 length: 16 residues. Trimming shortened V by 0 bases and J by 4 bases, and 16 bases separated the two germline ends.

The chain is built from TRBV27 and TRBJ2-4; D unclear. The CDR3 is made up of 14 amino acids. Germline-derived CDR1 and CDR2 are MNHEY and SMNVEV (reference sequence). V was pared by 2 bases and J by 6 bases, with 11 bases between. CDR3 nucleotides: TGTGCCAGCAGTTTACTGGGCAGTAGAAACATTCAGTACTTC. The encoded protein is CASSLLGSRNIQYF.

J is TRBJ2-3 and V is TRBV10-1; TRBD2 matches at 9 bases. CDR1 and CDR2 from the germline V gene are WNHNN and SYGVQD (reference sequence). The CDR3 is made up of 16 amino acids. The junction had 6 bases not matched to a gene; V was cut back by 3 bases and J by 2 bases. CDR3 protein: CASSDMAGGPTDTQYF. CDR3 nucleotide sequence: TGCGCCAGCAGTGATATGGCGGGAGGGCCCACAGATACGCAGTATTTT.

This sequence joins TRBV7-8 and TRBJ2-7; D may be TRBD1 (6 bases). Per the germline V gene, CDR1 is SGHVS and CDR2 is FQNEAQ. The CDR3 length is 13 residues. Deletions cut 7 bases from V and 3 bases from J, with 13 bases between. CDR3 nucleotides: TGTGCCAGCACCCTGGTACAGGGCTACGAGCAGTACTTC. It specifies CASTLVQGYEQYF.

CDR3 coding DNA: TGTGCCAGCAGCCGAAGGGGACAGGGGGGTTCCGAGCAGTACTTC. Translated: CASSRRGQGGSEQYF. V usage is TRBV7-9 and J usage is TRBJ2-7; 11 bases align to TRBD1. Unmatched junction bases numbered 9, after V lost 5 bases and J lost 6 bases. There are 15 residues in the CDR3. CDR1 and CDR2 from the germline V gene are SEHNR and FQNEAQ (reference sequence).

V and J are TRBV11-2 and TRBJ1-4; unclear D gene. The V and J ends lost 5 bases and 10 bases respectively, with 17 bases between them. Per germline, CDR1 SGHAT and CDR2 FQNNGV. There are 14 residues in the CDR3. The CDR3 DNA sequence: TGTGCCAGCAGCCCCCCGTCCGAAGGAGGAAAACTGTTTTTT. Its translation: CASSPPSEGGKLFF.

The CDR3: CASSEKTSGITYEQYF. The CDR3 nucleotides are TGTGCCAGCAGTGAAAAAACTAGCGGGATTACCTACGAGCAGTACTTC. The V call is TRBV6-4, the J call TRBJ2-7, with 10 positions matching TRBD2. CDR1 is MRHNA, CDR2 SNTAGT, per germline. The CDR3 contains 16 residues. The V segment lost 3 bases and the J segment 2 bases; nucleotides outside the gene matches: 7.

The V and J genes are TRBV29-1 and TRBJ2-1; 14 nucleotides match TRBD2. CDR3 length: 17 residues. Germline CDR1 reads SQVTM; CDR2 reads ANQGSEA. J gave up 4 bases and V 6 bases, and 11 bases lay outside the gene matches. The CDR3 sequence: CSVDQRTSGRSYNEQFF. CDR3 nucleotide sequence: TGCAGCGTGGACCAACGGACTAGCGGGAGGTCTTACAATGAGCAGTTCTTC.

DNA for the CDR3: TGTGCCAGCAGCCCTTCTGTGGAAGACATTCAGTACTTC. Amino acid sequence: CASSPSVEDIQYF. This sequence joins TRBV4-2 and TRBJ2-4; D unresolved. The germline V and J ends were trimmed by 4 bases and 8 bases, with 12 bases remaining between them. The CDR3 extends over 13 amino acids. Germline values: CDR1 LGHNA, CDR2 YNFKEQ.

The genes are TRBV25-1 and TRBJ2-2, with D possibly matching TRBD1 (5 bases). Germline-derived CDR1 and CDR2 are MGHDK and SYGVNS. The CDR3 contains 15 residues. Trimming cost V 5 bases and J 0 bases, with 10 bases left between them. The CDR3 spells CASSKGHTNTGELFF. The CDR3 DNA reads TGTGCCAGCAGTAAGGGGCACACGAACACCGGGGAGCTGTTTTTT.

The chain uses TRBV20-1 and TRBJ2-2; D is perhaps TRBD1 (5 bases). CDR3 length equals 11 residues. The germline CDR1 and CDR2 sequences are DFQATT and SNEGSKA (reference sequence). As DNA, the CDR3 is TGCAGAACCAGGGACACCGGGGAGCTGTTTTTT. Translating gives CRTRDTGELFF.

The chain uses TRBV14 and TRBJ2-1, with 11 nucleotides matching TRBD2. Trimming at V came to 1 base and at J to 8 bases, leaving 10 bases not matched to a gene. The CDR3 has 17 amino acids. Germline V gene lookup returns CDR1 SGHDN and CDR2 FVKESK. Here the CDR3 reads CASSQAFSGRARDEQFF. The CDR3 DNA reads as TGTGCCAGCAGCCAAGCCTTTAGCGGGAGGGCCAGAGATGAGCAGTTCTTC.

The chain has TRBV9 and TRBJ2-1, with D tentatively TRBD1 (5 bases). Trimming left V 0 bases short and J 5 bases short, with 21 bases between. The germline gives CDR1 SGDLS, CDR2 YYNGEE. This CDR3 contains 18 residues. The DNA of the CDR3 is TGTGCCAGCAGCGTAGCGGAAAGGGGTAGGCGGCAAGACAATGAGCAGTTCTTC. Translation: CASSVAERGRRQDNEQFF. The whole variable domain, remainder taken from reference TRBV9 and TRBJ2-1, is DSGVTQTPKHLITATGQRVTLRCSPRSGDLSVYWYQQSLDQGLQFLIQYYNGEERAKGNILERFSAQQFPDLHSELNLSSLELGDSALYFCASSVAERGRRQDNEQFFGPGTRLTVL.

The genes are TRBV25-1 and TRBJ2-2; D remains ambiguous. V was pared by 7 bases and J by 6 bases, with 12 bases between. This CDR3 spans 13 amino acids. Germline V gene sequence: CDR1 MGHDK, CDR2 SYGVNS. The CDR3, as DNA: TGTGCCAGCACCCCCCCTGACTCCGGGGAGCTGTTTTTT. Translation gives CASTPPDSGELFF.

The chain is built from TRBV7-9 and TRBJ2-1; TRBD2 matches 11 bases. The CDR3 totals 14 residues. Germline CDR1 reads SEHNR; CDR2 reads FQNEAQ (reference sequence). J lost 8 bases, V lost 5 bases, and 5 bases had no gene match. The CDR3 loop is CASSTSGSLHEQFF. The CDR3 DNA follows: TGTGCCAGCAGCACTAGCGGGAGTCTTCATGAGCAGTTCTTC.

This chain links TRBV7-8 with TRBJ2-3, with D perhaps TRBD2 (5 bases). Germline assignment: CDR1 SGHVS and CDR2 FQNEAQ. Trimming cost V 5 bases and J 0 bases, with 15 bases left between them. CDR3 length: 16 residues. CDR3 sequence: CASSPSGSTSTDTQYF. The CDR3 nucleotides are TGTGCCAGCAGCCCCTCGGGGAGTACTAGCACAGATACGCAGTATTTT.

The CDR3 DNA follows: TGTGCCAGCAGCCCTGGCGACAGTTTATACGAGCAGTACTTC. It codes for CASSPGDSLYEQYF. The gene calls are TRBV9 and TRBJ2-7; D possibly corresponds to TRBD1 (5 bases). V was cut by 4 bases and J by 4 bases, with 15 bases left in between. There are 14 residues in the CDR3. The germline V gene has CDR1 SGDLS and CDR2 YYNGEE.

The rearrangement links TRBV19 to TRBJ2-1, with 9 bases that match TRBD2. The junction had 11 bases not matched to a gene; V was cut back by 1 base and J by 7 bases. Germline-derived CDR1 and CDR2 are LNHDA and SQIVND (reference sequence). CDR3 length equals 17 residues. The CDR3 DNA reads as TGTGCCAGTAGTATAGGACCGGGGGTAGCGGGAGTTAATGAGCAGTTCTTC. Translation gives CASSIGPGVAGVNEQFF.

The V gene is TRBV5-6, the J gene TRBJ1-1; D is unclear. The CDR3 is made up of 14 amino acids. The V end was cut by 0 bases, the J end by 1 base, with 7 bases between. CDR1 is SGHDT and CDR2 is YYEEEE in the germline V gene. This chain's CDR3 is CASSLVGGNTEAFF. The DNA for the CDR3 is TGTGCCAGCAGCTTGGTCGGAGGGAACACTGAAGCTTTCTTT. The entire variable domain, with the rest obtained from reference TRBV5-6 and TRBJ1-1, is as follows: DAGVTQSPTHLIKTRGQQVTLRCSPKSGHDTVSWYQQALGQGPQFIFQYYEEEERQRGNFPDRFSGHQFPNYSSELNVNALLLGDSALYLCASSLVGGNTEAFFGQGTRLTVV.

The chain recombines TRBV4-3 with TRBJ2-3; 10 bases agree with TRBD2. Unmatched junction bases numbered 15, after V lost 3 bases and J lost 0 bases. The germline CDR1 and CDR2 sequences are LGHNA and YSLEER. The CDR3 spans 20 residues. CDR3 sequence: CASSQDLAGALYESTDTQYF. The CDR3 nucleotides are TGCGCCAGCAGCCAGGACCTAGCGGGAGCCCTCTACGAAAGCACAGATACGCAGTATTTT.